This T cell receptor beta chain was sequenced during a study of shared clonotypes between healthy human individuals. At the level of the study: Each donor had three CD4 naive, three CD4 memory, two CD8 naive and one CD8 memory plate.

Free of recent acute infections or vaccinations, the donors were healthy HIV-negative adults. This CDR3 region has 13 residues. V gave up 0 bases and J gave up 14 bases, with 14 bases separating them. Regarding this clone: Its antigen is unknown.

Study-wide results and limits: Shared clonotypes across all four donors exceeded non-shared ones in generation probability.

The assay was carried out at the deep level. Assay: immunoSEQ multiplex PCR; the TCRdb copy retains only in-frame clones and omits some. Of roughly 1,100,000 clones in the sample, 75% were seen once. Sequencing was performed on memory CD4+ T cells sorted from blood. The subset: CD45RA-negative fraction. V usage is TRBV6-7 and J usage is TRBJ2-1; possible D gene TRBD2, 5 bases. TRBV6-7 is an ORF; its function is uncertain. The TCR originated in a man younger than 35 in good health. The DNA of the CDR3 is TGTGCCAGCAGTTACTCGTGGCCTCTCGGGGAGTTCTTC. It encodes CASSYSWPLGEFF.